What follows is one T cell receptor (beta chain) and its context. The CDR3 totals 14 residues. V was pared by 2 bases and J by 6 bases, with 4 bases of the junction left unmatched. PCR was performed a second time for roughly 7 to 12 cycles using a sample-barcoded 5' primer and a J-beta primer mix. TCRdb reprocessed the 5' RACE reads with MiXCR, giving one entry per CDR3 protein. The table includes roughly 730,000 distinct CDR3 sequences, about 61% detected once. The sample originates from a study of blood T cells in healthy people across ages. Sample: blood. The TCR comes from a man aged 40-55 years in good health. This chain links TRBV12-3 or TRBV12-4 with TRBJ2-1; 7 bases match TRBD1. CDR3 in amino acids: CASSLRDSSNEQFF. The CDR3 nucleotides read TGTGCCAGCAGTTTACGGGACAGCTCCAATGAGCAGTTCTTC.